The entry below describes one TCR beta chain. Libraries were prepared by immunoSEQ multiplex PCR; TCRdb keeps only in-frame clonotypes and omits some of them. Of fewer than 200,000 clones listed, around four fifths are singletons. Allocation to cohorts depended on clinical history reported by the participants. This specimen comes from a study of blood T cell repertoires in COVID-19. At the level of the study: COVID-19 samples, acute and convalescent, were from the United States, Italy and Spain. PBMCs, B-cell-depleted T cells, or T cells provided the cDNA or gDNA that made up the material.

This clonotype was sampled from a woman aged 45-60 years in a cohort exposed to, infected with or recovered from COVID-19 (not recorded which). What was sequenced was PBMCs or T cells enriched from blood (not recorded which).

In nucleotides, the CDR3 is TGCGCCAGCAGCTCGGAGACCCACACCCCCTACGAGCAGTACTTC. Protein: CASSSETHTPYEQYF. The rearrangement joins TRBV5-1 to TRBJ2-7; D not resolved. This CDR3 is 15 amino acids long. Germline lookup yields CDR1 SGHRS and CDR2 YFSETQ. V shed 3 bases and J shed 2 bases, with 15 bases lying between them.